Shown below are 23 T cell receptor beta chains from a single sample sequenced in a study of shared clonotypes between healthy human individuals. The method was immunoSEQ multiplex PCR; TCRdb's version includes in-frame clones alone and lacks a portion of them. Altogether roughly 700,000 clones are present, around two thirds being singletons, with the ten largest covering about 1.7%. The material sequenced was memory CD4+ T cells sorted from blood. Specified subset: CD45RA-negative fraction. The receptors were sampled from a woman in her thirties in good health.

The CDR3 DNA follows: TGCAGTGCTCTTTTCAATGAGCAGTTCTTC. The encoded protein is CSALFNEQFF. This rearrangement joins TRBV20-1 to TRBJ2-1; D call uncertain. V lost 5 bases, J lost 6 bases, and 5 bases lay in between. The CDR3 loop spans 10 amino acids. The V gene's germline CDR1 is DFQATT and CDR2 SNEGSKA (reference sequence).

Worth noting for this clone: Other DNA sequences of this sample code for an identical CDR3. V and J are TRBV6-1 and TRBJ1-3; D is ambiguous. The CDR3 length is 15 residues. V dropped 0 bases and J dropped 3 bases, with 9 bases sitting between them. Germline V gives CDR1 MNHNS, CDR2 SASEGT. CDR3: CASSEAGVSGNTIYF. Here the CDR3 DNA reads TGTGCCAGCAGTGAAGCCGGGGTTAGTGGAAACACCATATATTTT.

The chain couples TRBV28 to TRBJ1-2, with 8 nucleotides matching TRBD1. Germline V gene data show CDR1 as MDHEN and CDR2 as SYDVKM. With 5 bases clipped from V and 8 bases from J, the junction kept 10 bases outside the gene matches. This CDR3 has 14 residues. The CDR3 DNA reads TGTGCCAGCAGTGACCAGCAGGGGGCGTGGGGCTACACCTTC. Its protein is CASSDQQGAWGYTF.

V and J are TRBV6-5 and TRBJ2-7; D is ambiguous. CDR1 is MNHEY and CDR2 is SVGAGI in the germline V gene. There are 13 residues in the CDR3. The germline V and J ends were trimmed by 10 bases and 0 bases, with 13 bases remaining between them. CDR3 DNA sequence: TGTGCCACCTTAGATTCCTACTCCTACGAGCAGTACTTC. Its translation is CATLDSYSYEQYF.

This clone was picked up a small number of times. The chain uses TRBV27 and TRBJ2-2; the D gene is possibly TRBD1 (7 bases). Trimming removed 5 bases at V and 6 bases at J, with 10 bases between. The germline V gene has CDR1 MNHEY and CDR2 SMNVEV (reference sequence). The CDR3 spans 13 residues. This chain's CDR3 is CASSTGEAGELFF. The DNA of the CDR3 is TGTGCCAGCAGTACAGGGGAGGCCGGGGAGCTGTTTTTT.

This clone was counted only a few times. J is TRBJ1-1 and V is TRBV28; 8 bases match TRBD1. Germline values: CDR1 MDHEN, CDR2 SYDVKM. V was pared by 6 bases and J by 4 bases, with 10 bases of the junction left unmatched. The CDR3 runs 15 residues. This chain's CDR3 is CASSLGRTGSTEAFF. The CDR3 DNA sequence: TGTGCCAGCAGCCTGGGGCGGACAGGGAGCACTGAAGCTTTCTTT.

The chain employs TRBV5-1 and TRBJ2-3; D is unclear. Deletions cut 0 bases from V and 0 bases from J, with 14 bases between. The CDR3 is 17 amino acids. CDR1 and CDR2 from the germline V gene are SGHRS and YFSETQ. In DNA, the CDR3 is TGCGCCAGCAGCTTGGGTTTCACCCGCTCTAGCACAGATACGCAGTATTTT. Translated, it gives CASSLGFTRSSTDTQYF.

This clone appeared many times. This chain links TRBV5-1 with TRBJ2-5; 7 bases fit TRBD1. Trimming took 4 bases from V and 7 from J; bases not matched to a gene: 16. The length of the CDR3 is 16 residues. Germline values: CDR1 SGHRS, CDR2 YFSETQ. The CDR3 coding sequence is TGCGCCAGCAGCCTAAGACTCCGACAGGGATTAGCGACCCAGTACTTC. It encodes CASSLRLRQGLATQYF.

This clone was seen a few times. The V gene is TRBV28, the J gene TRBJ2-7; no firm D call. Deletions cut 5 bases from V and 1 base from J, with 15 bases between. Germline CDR1 is MDHEN and CDR2 is SYDVKM. The CDR3 spans 15 residues. CDR3 sequence: CASSHPLGASYEQYF. CDR3 in DNA: TGTGCCAGCAGTCACCCCCTGGGCGCTTCCTACGAGCAGTACTTC.

In DNA form, the CDR3 reads TGTGCCAGCAGTAGGGCGGGAAGATACGAGCAGTACTTC. It is translated as CASSRAGRYEQYF. This sequence joins TRBV27 and TRBJ2-7; D might be TRBD2 (6 bases). Per the germline V gene, CDR1 is MNHEY and CDR2 is SMNVEV (reference sequence). This CDR3 has 13 amino acids. V was trimmed by 5 bases and J by 4 bases, leaving 12 bases between them.

The genes are TRBV27 and TRBJ2-2; 9 bases map to TRBD2. J lost 4 bases, V lost 6 bases, and 6 bases had no gene match. Germline V gene lookup returns CDR1 MNHEY and CDR2 SMNVEV (reference sequence). CDR3 size: 15 residues. The CDR3 spells CASRQAGGVTGELFF. CDR3 nucleotides: TGTGCCAGCAGGCAAGCGGGAGGCGTCACCGGGGAGCTGTTTTTT.

This chain's CDR3 is CASSLVPGSLPAEQYF. CDR3 bases: TGCGCCAGCAGCTTGGTTCCGGGATCCCTACCCGCCGAGCAGTACTTC. The chain couples TRBV5-1 to TRBJ2-7; maybe TRBD2 (5 bases). CDR3 size: 16 residues. Germline loops: CDR1 SGHRS, CDR2 YFSETQ. The V and J ends lost 0 bases and 6 bases respectively, with 19 bases between them.

CDR3 sequence reads: CASSYSVDEKLFF. CDR3 nucleotides: TGTGCCAGCAGCTACTCGGTTGATGAAAAACTGTTTTTT. This chain links TRBV14 with TRBJ1-4; no reliable D call. Germline values: CDR1 SGHDN, CDR2 FVKESK. Deletions cut 5 bases from V and 6 bases from J, with 10 bases between. The CDR3 sequence is 13 residues long. Based on the CDR3 plus reference TRBV14 and TRBJ1-4, the full variable domain is EAGVTQFPSHSVIEKGQTVTLRCDPISGHDNLYWYRRVMGKEIKFLLHFVKESKQDESGMPNNRFLAERTGGTYSTLKVQPAELEDSGVYFCASSYSVDEKLFFGSGTQLSVL.

As to this clone: The same CDR3 arises from other DNA sequences in this sample as well. This chain joins TRBV5-1 and TRBJ2-1; TRBD1 aligns across 7 bases. After removal of 4 bases from V and 3 bases from J, the junction contained 4 bases not matched to a gene. In germline, CDR1 is SGHRS, CDR2 YFSETQ. This CDR3 has 14 residues. Written as DNA, the CDR3 is TGCGCCAGCAGCCCTCGACAGGGCTACAATGAGCAGTTCTTC. It yields the protein CASSPRQGYNEQFF.

This chain connects TRBV4-1 to TRBJ1-1; 11 bases match TRBD1. V lost 0 bases, J lost 4 bases, and 10 bases stayed unmatched. Per germline, CDR1 MGHRA and CDR2 YSYEKL. The CDR3 is 18 residues long. This chain's CDR3 is CASSQDPRDRGAITEAFF. The CDR3, as DNA: TGCGCCAGCAGCCAAGACCCCCGGGACAGGGGGGCAATCACTGAAGCTTTCTTT.

This chain joins TRBV30 and TRBJ1-6; 8 bases are shared with TRBD1. The CDR3 extends over 15 amino acids. Germline V gene lookup returns CDR1 GTSNPN and CDR2 SVGIG (reference sequence). V shed 3 bases and J 5 bases; nucleotides not matched to a gene: 6. CDR3 DNA sequence: TGTGCCTGGAGCGTCCAGGGGGCGGATAATTCACCCCTCCACTTT. Residues: CAWSVQGADNSPLHF.

As for this clone: Other DNA sequences of this sample code for an identical CDR3. The chain is built from TRBV5-1 and TRBJ2-6; no firm D call. CDR1 SGHRS and CDR2 YFSETQ come from the germline V gene. Trimming took 0 bases from V and 3 from J, leaving 7 bases between them. The CDR3 has 15 residues. The CDR3 here is CASSLGGSGANVLTF. The DNA for the CDR3 is TGCGCCAGCAGCTTGGGTGGTAGTGGGGCCAACGTCCTGACTTTC.

The chain has TRBV5-4 and TRBJ2-3, with D hard to call. CDR1 and CDR2 (germline): SGHNT, YYREEE (reference sequence). Trimming took 0 bases from V and 7 from J, leaving 12 bases between them. This CDR3 region has 14 residues. The CDR3 reads CASSLEGPLYTQYF. The CDR3 coding sequence is TGTGCCAGCAGCTTGGAGGGTCCCCTCTATACGCAGTATTTT.

The gene calls are TRBV5-1 and TRBJ2-2; the D gene is possibly TRBD1 (5 bases). Germline V gives CDR1 SGHRS, CDR2 YFSETQ. V gave up 1 base and J gave up 7 bases, with 8 bases separating them. The CDR3 is 13 amino acids. The CDR3 nucleotides are TGCGCCAGCAGCTTGATAGGGGTCGGGGAGCTGTTTTTT. Protein: CASSLIGVGELFF.

The chain is built from TRBV18 and TRBJ2-3; D gene ambiguous. Between the trimmed V and J ends, which lost 6 bases and 1 base, there was a span of 11 bases. The CDR3 runs 14 residues. The germline V gene encodes CDR1 KGHSH and CDR2 LQKENI. DNA for the CDR3: TGTGCCAGCTCTCAAATCTTTGGCACAGATACGCAGTATTTT. Amino acids: CASSQIFGTDTQYF.

The chain is built from TRBV7-2 and TRBJ2-5; 9 nucleotides agree with TRBD1. This CDR3 spans 14 amino acids. Trimming cost V 5 bases and J 2 bases; bases outside gene matches: 3. Germline V CDR1 and CDR2: SGHTA, FQGNSA. CDR3: CASSLQGAQETQYF. CDR3 DNA sequence: TGTGCCAGCAGCCTACAGGGGGCACAAGAGACCCAGTACTTC.

J is TRBJ2-7 and V is TRBV10-3; TRBD1 aligns across 9 bases. The CDR3 runs to 15 residues. Trimming cost V 2 bases and J 5 bases; bases outside gene matches: 7. The V gene's germline CDR1 is ENHRY and CDR2 SYGVKD. The CDR3, as DNA: TGTGCCATCAGTGAGAACCGGGACAGGGTCCACGAGCAGTACTTC. The encoded protein is CAISENRDRVHEQYF.

This clone was recorded once. The V gene is TRBV25-1, the J gene TRBJ2-3; no firm D call. The CDR3 consists of 11 residues. Germline CDR1 and CDR2: MGHDK and SYGVNS. Trimming left V 4 bases short and J 6 bases short, with 5 bases between. CDR3 bases: TGTGCCAGCAGTGCCCAGGATACGCAGTATTTT. Translated: CASSAQDTQYF.